One sample yielded the 15 T cell receptor beta chains listed below, sequenced in a study of cytotoxic CD8 clonotypes in ibrutinib-treated CLL. Sequencing used immunoSEQ multiplex PCR; TCRdb keeps in-frame clones, though not all of them. The table has tens of thousands of clones, about 82% seen once. The starting material was PBMCs, obtained before ibrutinib treatment. These receptors all stem from a human donor with chronic lymphocytic leukemia.

This sequence joins TRBV5-4 and TRBJ1-2; maybe TRBD1 (5 bases). CDR1 and CDR2 from the germline V gene are SGHNT and YYREEE (reference sequence). The ends were cut back, 4 bases at V and 3 bases at J, with 13 bases in the middle. This CDR3 region has 14 residues. CDR3 sequence reads: CASSRDRLDYGYTF. For the CDR3, the DNA is TGTGCCAGCAGCCGGGACCGGCTTGACTATGGCTACACCTTC.

V is TRBV19 and J is TRBJ2-2; a possible D gene is TRBD1 (6 bases). The ends were cut back, 5 bases at V and 7 bases at J, with 14 bases in the middle. The CDR3 covers 14 residues. CDR1 LNHDA and CDR2 SQIVND come from the germline V gene (reference sequence). The CDR3 loop is CASSSRGASGELFF. DNA of the CDR3: TGTGCCAGTAGTTCCAGGGGAGCGAGCGGGGAGCTGTTTTTT.

The chain combines TRBV28 with TRBJ1-2; TRBD1 agrees at 10 bases. In germline, CDR1 is MDHEN, CDR2 SYDVKM. The CDR3 runs 14 residues. V lost 8 bases to trimming and J lost 5 bases; unmatched junction nucleotides: 8. This CDR3 is CASGTTGGRYGYTF. As DNA, the CDR3 is TGTGCCAGCGGAACGACAGGGGGCAGATATGGCTACACCTTC.

V and J are TRBV19 and TRBJ2-3, with D perhaps matching TRBD2 (5 bases). The CDR3 spans 16 residues. Trimming stripped 6 bases from V and 0 bases from J, with 16 bases between. Germline values: CDR1 LNHDA, CDR2 SQIVND (reference sequence). The CDR3 reads CASSNQLRTSTDTQYF. The CDR3 DNA is TGTGCCAGTAGCAACCAACTTCGGACTAGCACAGATACGCAGTATTTT.

This chain links TRBV18 with TRBJ2-3; 10 bases match TRBD1. Losses at the gene ends were 5 bases for V and 3 bases for J; bases not matched to a gene: 11. CDR1 is KGHSH, CDR2 LQKENI, per germline. The CDR3 is made up of 17 amino acids. This CDR3 is CASSDQRRQGATDTQYF. The CDR3, as DNA: TGTGCCAGCTCAGACCAACGGAGACAGGGGGCAACAGATACGCAGTATTTT.

This sequence joins TRBV11-2 and TRBJ2-2; 8 bases map to TRBD1. This CDR3 is built from 17 residues. V gave up 1 base and J gave up 4 bases; unmatched junction bases: 8. The germline V gene encodes CDR1 SGHAT and CDR2 FQNNGV. The CDR3 DNA is TGTGCCAGCAGCTTAGTTGTCGTCAGGGGGCCCACCGGGGAGCTGTTTTTT. Protein sequence: CASSLVVVRGPTGELFF.

This rearrangement joins TRBV27 to TRBJ1-2; TRBD1 agrees at 11 bases. CDR1 is MNHEY, CDR2 SMNVEV, per germline (reference sequence). V shed 3 bases and J 6 bases; nucleotides not matched to a gene: 6. The CDR3 loop spans 15 amino acids. This chain's CDR3 is CASSFGTGGVNGYTF. The CDR3 bases are TGTGCCAGCAGTTTTGGGACAGGGGGGGTGAATGGCTACACCTTC.

The gene calls are TRBV6-5 and TRBJ1-3, with D uncertain. Germline CDR1 reads MNHEY; CDR2 reads SVGAGI. The length of the CDR3 is 12 residues. Trimming took off 0 bases at V and 4 bases at J, with 1 base between the two ends. This CDR3 reads CASSYSGNTIYF. The DNA of the CDR3 is TGTGCCAGCAGTTACTCCGGAAACACCATATATTTT.

This chain joins TRBV6-5 and TRBJ2-2; D ambiguous. Per germline, CDR1 MNHEY and CDR2 SVGAGI. V lost 7 bases, J lost 7 bases, and 10 bases lay in between. CDR3 length equals 12 residues. CDR3 in amino acids: CASTRVVGELFF. The CDR3 DNA follows: TGTGCCAGCACTAGAGTCGTCGGGGAGCTGTTTTTT.

The chain is built from TRBV12-5 and TRBJ2-3, with 7 bases fitting TRBD1. The V and J ends lost 1 base and 3 bases, in that order; junction bases with no gene match: 4. This CDR3 is built from 15 residues. Per the germline V gene, CDR1 is LGHNT and CDR2 is FRNRAP. The CDR3 loop is CASGLGQGVTDTQYF. The CDR3 DNA reads as TGTGCTAGTGGTTTGGGGCAGGGGGTAACAGATACGCAGTATTTT.

A single count supports this clone. The genes are TRBV18 and TRBJ2-3, with unresolved D. Trimming stripped 2 bases from V and 2 bases from J, with 2 bases between. Germline V CDR1 and CDR2: KGHSH, LQKENI. The CDR3 loop spans 12 amino acids. For the CDR3, the DNA is TGTGCCAGCTCACCAGTCACAGATACGCAGTATTTT. It is translated as CASSPVTDTQYF.

The J gene is TRBJ2-2, the V gene TRBV7-2; maybe TRBD2 (5 bases). V was pared by 5 bases and J by 7 bases, with 17 bases between. CDR3 length: 15 residues. Germline V gene data show CDR1 as SGHTA and CDR2 as FQGNSA. CDR3 in amino acids: CASSPPGGQDGELFF. The CDR3 nucleotides read TGTGCCAGCAGCCCTCCGGGCGGGCAAGACGGGGAGCTGTTTTTT.

As concerns this clone: Distinct nucleotide sequences in the sample also encode this CDR3. J is TRBJ2-3 and V is TRBV7-6; TRBD1 matches 11 bases. This CDR3 contains 14 residues. Germline V gene lookup returns CDR1 SGHVS and CDR2 FNYEAQ. The ends lost 3 bases at V and 4 bases at J; junction bases unmatched: 0. The CDR3 spells CASSLGQGADTQYF. CDR3 DNA: TGTGCCAGCAGCTTGGGACAGGGGGCAGATACGCAGTATTTT.

The chain recombines TRBV23-1 with TRBJ2-1, with 12 bases lining up with TRBD2. Being an ORF, TRBV23-1 has a function that is uncertain. Trimming removed 4 bases from V and 3 bases from J; junction bases left unmatched: 4. CDR3 size: 16 residues. In nucleotides, the CDR3 is TGCGCCAGCAGTCGCCGGACTAGCGGGGTCTACAATGAGCAGTTCTTC. Protein sequence: CASSRRTSGVYNEQFF.

The chain joins TRBV19 to TRBJ1-1; TRBD1 is a possible D gene (6 bases). The CDR3 totals 14 residues. Germline CDR1 LNHDA, CDR2 SQIVND (reference sequence). V lost 8 bases and J lost 4, with 17 bases in between. CDR3 sequence (DNA): TGTGCCAGTGCTGAGGGGGAATGGGTCACTGAAGCTTTCTTT. The encoded protein is CASAEGEWVTEAFF.